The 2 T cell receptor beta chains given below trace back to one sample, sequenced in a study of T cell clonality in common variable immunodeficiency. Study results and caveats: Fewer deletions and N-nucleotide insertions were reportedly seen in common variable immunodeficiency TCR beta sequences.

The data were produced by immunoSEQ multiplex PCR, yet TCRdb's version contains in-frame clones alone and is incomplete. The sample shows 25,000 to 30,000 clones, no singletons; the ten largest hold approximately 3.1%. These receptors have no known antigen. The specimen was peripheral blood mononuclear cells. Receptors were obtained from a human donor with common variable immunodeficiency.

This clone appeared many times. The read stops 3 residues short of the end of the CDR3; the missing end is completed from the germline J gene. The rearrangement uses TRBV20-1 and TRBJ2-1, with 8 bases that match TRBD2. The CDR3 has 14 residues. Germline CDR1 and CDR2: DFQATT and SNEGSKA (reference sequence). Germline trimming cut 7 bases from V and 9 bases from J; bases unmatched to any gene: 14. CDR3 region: CSENGGGLGIEQFF. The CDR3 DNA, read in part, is TGCAGTGAGAACGGGGGGGGCTTAGGAATTGAG.

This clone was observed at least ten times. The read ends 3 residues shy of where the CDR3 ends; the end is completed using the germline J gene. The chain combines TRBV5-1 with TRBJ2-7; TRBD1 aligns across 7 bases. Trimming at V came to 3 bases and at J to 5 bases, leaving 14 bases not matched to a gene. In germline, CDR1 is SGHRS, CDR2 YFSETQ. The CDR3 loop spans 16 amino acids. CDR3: CASSSRGETGTHEQYF. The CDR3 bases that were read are TGCGCCAGCAGCTCCCGCGGCGAGACAGGGACCCACGAG. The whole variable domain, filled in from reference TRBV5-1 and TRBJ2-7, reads KAGVTQTPRYLIKTRGQQVTLSCSPISGHRSVSWYQQTPGQGLQFLFEYFSETQRNKGNFPGRFSGRQFSNSRSEMNVSTLELGDSALYLCASSSRGETGTHEQYFGPGTRLTVT.